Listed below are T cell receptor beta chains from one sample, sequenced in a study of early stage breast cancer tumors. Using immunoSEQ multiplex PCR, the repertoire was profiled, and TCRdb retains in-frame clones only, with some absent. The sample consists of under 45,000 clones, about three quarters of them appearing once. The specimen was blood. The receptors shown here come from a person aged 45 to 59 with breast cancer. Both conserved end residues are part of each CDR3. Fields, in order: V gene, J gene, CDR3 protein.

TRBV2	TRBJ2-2	CASSDPSGAGELFF
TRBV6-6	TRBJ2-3	CASSPRKGGVTDTQYF
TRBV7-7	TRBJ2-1	CASSPLAGGNEQFF
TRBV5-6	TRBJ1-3	CASSLPTGSSGNTIYF
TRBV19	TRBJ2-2	CASSRDRQNTGELFF
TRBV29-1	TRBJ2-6	CSVAPGGPGANVLTF
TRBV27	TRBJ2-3	CASSTRTGGLGGDWDTQYF
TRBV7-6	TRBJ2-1	CASSPGRAVYNEQFF
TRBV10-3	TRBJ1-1	CAIRTTGMNTEAFF
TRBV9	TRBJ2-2	CASSSRQGAGELFF
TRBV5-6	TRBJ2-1	CASSLEAGTSPYNEQFF
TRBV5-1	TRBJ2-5	CASSLETSTQYF
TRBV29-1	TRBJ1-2	CSVERGSDSGYTF